This T cell receptor beta chain came from a study of CD8+ T cells in alopecia areata. Overall study results and limits: When scalp samples are sequenced, resident alphabeta T cells of normal skin are also captured. Researchers report lesional scalp, most notably alopecia totalis/universalis, outstripped normal scalp in clonality. Possibly as an HLA-related effect, TCR sharing across patients appeared less clear than in mice.

Alopecia areata patients gave lesional scalp punch biopsies and peripheral blood samples. The authors extracted RNA and reverse transcribed it into cDNA as the sequencing template. Generated by immunoSEQ multiplex PCR, the TCRdb table keeps only in-frame clones and is missing some. The data show 130,000 to 150,000 clones, with about 47% seen just once and more than 0.95% held by the top ten. J lost 11 bases, V lost 3 bases, and 13 bases had no gene match. The CDR3 is 14 amino acids. CDR1 LNHDA and CDR2 SQIVND come from the germline V gene (reference sequence). Turning to this clone: Its antigen is not identified.

The chain links TRBV19 to TRBJ2-7; 7 bases are shared with TRBD2. The sequence came from a human donor with alopecia areata. This material consisted of CD4+ T cells sorted from blood, taken at week 0. The CDR3 region has the DNA TGTGCCAGTAGTATTGATACGGTTGCCCGGGAGGAGTACTTC. Its protein product is CASSIDTVAREEYF.